Listed below are T cell receptor beta chains from one sample, sequenced in a study of blood T cell repertoires in COVID-19. Method: immunoSEQ multiplex PCR; TCRdb's copy keeps in-frame clones and lacks some. This table holds 210,000 or so clones, approximately 80% found once. The sample taken for sequencing was peripheral blood. These receptors all stem from a woman of 80 years or more with COVID-19, enrolled during active disease. CDR3s include the opening cysteine and the closing phenylalanine or tryptophan. The D gene is left open where the match is weak. Some rows mark clone size as missing; the rest say once, few, many or name a class of expanded clone.

V	J	D	size	DNA	CDR3
TRBV7-2	TRBJ2-7	TRBD1	NA	TGTGCCAGCAGCTCTAACCGGGACAGCCTCTACGAGCAGTACTTC	CASSSNRDSLYEQYF
TRBV3-1/TRBV3-2	TRBJ2-7	TRBD2	NA	TGTGCCAGCAGCCACTCTAGCGGGGGAAGGTACGAGCAGTACTTC	CASSHSSGGRYEQYF
TRBV28	TRBJ2-3	TRBD1	NA	TGTGCCAGCAGTTCGGCGGGACAGGGTTACGATACGCAGTATTTT	CASSSAGQGYDTQYF
TRBV28	TRBJ2-7	NA	many	TGTGCCAGCAGAAGGGGCGGGGTGTCGTACGAGCAGTACTTC	CASRRGGVSYEQYF
TRBV19	TRBJ2-2	TRBD2	NA	TGTGCCAGTAGTATTGGGGGGGTGACCACCGGGGAGCTGTTTTTT	CASSIGGVTTGELFF
TRBV15	TRBJ2-1	NA	once	TGTGCCACCAGAAATTTGAGGGATACCACCTACAATGAGCAGTTCTTC	CATRNLRDTTYNEQFF
TRBV6-5	TRBJ2-5	NA	NA	TGTGCCAGCCTGAGTACCCAAGAGACCCAGTACTTC	CASLSTQETQYF
TRBV6-1	TRBJ1-1	TRBD1	NA	TGTGCCAGCAGTGAGGGACAGGGAGGGACTGAAGCTTTCTTT	CASSEGQGGTEAFF
TRBV19	TRBJ1-1	NA	few	TGTGCCAGTAAGAACTGGGGGGAGTCGGTAAGAGCTTTCTTT	CASKNWGESVRAFF
TRBV5-4	TRBJ2-3	TRBD2	NA	TGTGCCAGCAGCATAGCGGGGGCCTACACAGATACGCAGTATTTT	CASSIAGAYTDTQYF
TRBV19	TRBJ2-5	NA	NA	TGTGCCAGTAGTATTTGGACCCCCGGGGGAGAGACCCAGTACTTC	CASSIWTPGGETQYF
TRBV6-1	TRBJ2-3	NA	few	TGTGCCAGCAGTGAAGGTAGTACGCAGTATTTT	CASSEGSTQYF
TRBV5-1	TRBJ1-3	NA	NA	TGCGCCAGCAGAGTTCGGGACTCTGGAAACACCATATATTTT	CASRVRDSGNTIYF
TRBV5-1	TRBJ2-3	NA	NA	TGCGCCAGCAGCTTCGGGGGACCCGAGGGTCCAGATACGCAGTATTTT	CASSFGGPEGPDTQYF
TRBV15	TRBJ2-7	TRBD2	NA	TGTGCCACCAGCAGAGGATCGGCAGCGGGAAGGGTTTCCTACGAGCAGTACTTC	CATSRGSAAGRVSYEQYF
TRBV18	TRBJ2-7	TRBD1	NA	TGTGCCAGCTCGGCCTGGACAGGGGATGGGTACGAGCAGTACTTC	CASSAWTGDGYEQYF